These 16 T cell receptor beta chains share one sample of origin, sequenced in a study of T-cell memory formation after mild COVID-19. TCRdb recomputed calls from the 5' RACE reads with MiXCR, one row per CDR3 protein. The sample holds fewer than 250,000 distinct CDR3 sequences, roughly 10% seen once. Input material: PBMCs or a T cell subset sorted from them (not recorded which). These receptors came from a young man who had mild COVID-19 (a few samples of this study predate the infection). Cell type and time point are not known.

This clonotype was counted between two and nine times. The chain is built from TRBV5-4 and TRBJ2-3; D call uncertain. Germline CDR1 reads SGHNT; CDR2 reads YYREEE (reference sequence). The CDR3 loop spans 18 amino acids. V was pared by 3 bases and J by 0 bases, with 20 bases between. This CDR3 reads CASSSHFMESSSTDTQYF. The CDR3 DNA sequence: TGTGCCAGCAGCTCCCACTTTATGGAGTCCTCTAGCACAGATACGCAGTATTTT.

The gene calls are TRBV6-5 and TRBJ2-6; 8 bases map to TRBD1. Germline loops: CDR1 MNHEY, CDR2 SVGAGI. There are 18 residues in the CDR3. V was clipped by 2 bases and J by 1 base; unmatched bases: 7. This chain's CDR3 is CASSYRTGWASGANVLTF. DNA for the CDR3: TGTGCCAGCAGTTACAGGACAGGGTGGGCTTCTGGGGCCAACGTCCTGACTTTC.

A few counts support this clonotype. The V gene is TRBV4-3, the J gene TRBJ2-3, with D possibly matching TRBD1 (5 bases). Germline lookup yields CDR1 LGHNA and CDR2 YSLEER. The CDR3 has 13 residues. Trimming cost V 0 bases and J 8 bases, with 9 bases left between them. This CDR3 reads CASSQERGGTQYF. Written as DNA, the CDR3 is TGCGCCAGCAGCCAAGAAAGGGGTGGTACGCAGTATTTT.

For the CDR3, the DNA is TGTGCCAGCAGTCCGGGACTAGCGGGGGTAGGCGAGCAGTACGTC. Its translation is CASSPGLAGVGEQYV. The V call is TRBV6-2 or TRBV6-3, the J call TRBJ2-7, with TRBD2 matching over 14 bases. Germline loops: CDR1 MNHEY, CDR2 SVGEGT. This CDR3 contains 15 residues. V was pared by 5 bases and J by 6 bases, with 6 bases of the junction left unmatched.

The V call is TRBV14, the J call TRBJ2-3; the match to TRBD1 covers 7 bases. This CDR3 contains 14 residues. Germline V CDR1 and CDR2: SGHDN, FVKESK. V gave up 2 bases and J gave up 8 bases; unmatched junction bases: 7. The CDR3, as DNA: TGTGCCAGCAGCCAACAGACAGGGTCTGCTACGCAGTATTTT. This gives the protein CASSQQTGSATQYF.

In its sample, this clonotype was seen a few times. The CDR3 nucleotides are TGTGCCAGCAGTATAGGGGCCAAAAACATTCAGTACTTC. Translating gives CASSIGAKNIQYF. This chain uses TRBV7-8 with TRBJ2-4; D gene unclear. Looked up from germline, CDR1 is SGHVS and CDR2 is FQNEAQ. V lost 6 bases and J lost 1, with 7 bases in between. CDR3 length: 13 amino acids. Variable domain in full (rest from reference TRBV7-8 and TRBJ2-4): GAGVSQSPRYKVAKRGQDVALRCDPISGHVSLFWYQQALGQGPEFLTYFQNEAQLDKSGLPSDRFFAERPEGSVSTLKIQRTQQEDSAVYLCASSIGAKNIQYFGAGTRLSVL.

In this sample, this clonotype turned up a few times. The V and J genes are TRBV10-3 and TRBJ2-2; D is unclear. Germline assignment: CDR1 ENHRY and CDR2 SYGVKD. V was pared by 4 bases and J by 1 base, with 7 bases between. The CDR3 has 14 residues. The CDR3 DNA sequence: TGTGCCATCAGTGGCCCTAGGAACACCGGGGAGCTGTTTTTT. Protein product: CAISGPRNTGELFF.

This clonotype occurred a few times. The chain links TRBV18 to TRBJ2-6; D gene ambiguous. Germline V gene lookup returns CDR1 KGHSH and CDR2 LQKENI. The CDR3 contains 14 residues. V was clipped by 0 bases and J by 2 bases, with 2 bases between them. CDR3 region: CASSPPAGANVLTF. CDR3 sequence (DNA): TGTGCCAGCTCACCACCGGCTGGGGCCAACGTCCTGACTTTC. The entire variable domain, with the rest obtained from reference TRBV18 and TRBJ2-6, is as follows: NAGVMQNPRHLVRRRGQEARLRCSPMKGHSHVYWYRQLPEEGLKFMVYLQKENIIDESGMPKERFSAEFPKEGPSILRIQQVVRGDSAAYFCASSPPAGANVLTFGAGSRLTVL.

This clonotype was detected a few times. An end of the junction differs from the germline gene, which may be a read error. The chain is built from TRBV7-9 and TRBJ1-2, with TRBD1 matching 7 bases. CDR3 length: 15 residues. Germline V gene lookup returns CDR1 SEHNR and CDR2 FQNEAQ (reference sequence). The DNA for the CDR3 is TGTGCCGGCAGCTTAACAGGGGCCGAGGACTATGGCTACACCTTC. This sequence encodes CAGSLTGAEDYGYTF.

CDR3 nucleotides: TGCGCCAGCAGCATGGGACAGGGCCAAGAGACCCAGTACTTC. As protein: CASSMGQGQETQYF. V is TRBV5-1 and J is TRBJ2-5; 9 positions agree with TRBD1. The V gene's germline CDR1 is SGHRS and CDR2 YFSETQ. The V segment lost 4 bases and the J segment 1 base; nucleotides outside the gene matches: 2. The CDR3 spans 14 residues.

In this sample, this clonotype turned up a few times. CDR3 sequence: CASFPGGSGKFQETQYF. The CDR3 DNA reads TGCGCCAGCTTCCCAGGCGGGAGTGGGAAGTTCCAAGAGACCCAGTACTTC. The chain joins TRBV5-1 to TRBJ2-5; TRBD2 matches at 7 bases. The CDR3 is 17 residues long. J lost 1 base, V lost 7 bases, and 16 bases had no gene match. The germline V gene has CDR1 SGHRS and CDR2 YFSETQ.

This clonotype came up many times. CDR3 sequence: CASSLRQGGGTQYF. The CDR3 DNA follows: TGTGCCAGCAGTCTACGCCAGGGGGGAGGGACCCAGTACTTC. The chain joins TRBV6-5 to TRBJ2-5, with a tentative D call TRBD1 (7 bases). Germline V gene lookup returns CDR1 MNHEY and CDR2 SVGAGI. V was cut by 5 bases and J by 7 bases, with 17 bases left in between. CDR3 length equals 14 residues.

This clonotype has only a few counts. This chain uses TRBV7-2 with TRBJ2-3, with D possibly being TRBD1 or TRBD2 (7 bases each). The V gene lost 5 bases and the J gene lost 13 bases, with 13 bases spanning the gap. Germline CDR1 and CDR2: SGHTA and FQGNSA. This CDR3 is built from 11 residues. The CDR3 loop is CASSPGGVKYF. The CDR3 DNA sequence: TGTGCCAGCAGCCCAGGGGGGGTAAAGTATTTT.

This clonotype has a handful of counts. The chain carries TRBV7-2 and TRBJ2-5, with D uncertain. Trimming pared 7 bases from V and 5 bases from J, leaving 20 bases between. The CDR3 runs to 15 residues. The germline V gene encodes CDR1 SGHTA and CDR2 FQGNSA. The CDR3 reads CASKPRALTGETQYF. CDR3 bases: TGTGCCAGCAAACCTCGGGCGTTGACTGGGGAGACCCAGTACTTC.

This sequence joins TRBV6-5 and TRBJ2-6; D is tentatively TRBD1 or TRBD2 (6 bases each). The ends were cut back, 5 bases at V and 0 bases at J, with 17 bases in the middle. CDR3 size: 18 residues. The germline gives CDR1 MNHEY, CDR2 SVGAGI. CDR3 sequence (DNA): TGTGCCAGCAGTCCTACGGGGGCGTTAAACTCTGGGGCCAACGTCCTGACTTTC. It is translated as CASSPTGALNSGANVLTF.

This clonotype was seen many times. The rearrangement links TRBV12-3 or TRBV12-4 to TRBJ1-1; D may be TRBD1 (5 bases). V dropped 1 base and J dropped 1 base, with 7 bases sitting between them. This CDR3 spans 14 amino acids. This chain's CDR3 is CASSLVGPNTEAFF. CDR3 DNA sequence: TGTGCCAGCAGTTTAGTGGGGCCGAACACTGAAGCTTTCTTT.